This T cell receptor beta chain derives from a study of shared clonotypes between healthy human individuals. Germline V CDR1 and CDR2: SGHTA, FQGNSA. V lost 0 bases and J lost 4; bases outside the gene matches: 3. CDR3 length: 15 amino acids. Libraries were prepared by immunoSEQ multiplex PCR; TCRdb keeps only in-frame clonotypes and omits some of them. The top ten clones hold 0.1% to 0.15% of a sample with over 2 million clones, 85% to 95% of them seen once. The J gene is TRBJ2-1, the V gene TRBV7-2, with 7 bases identical to TRBD2. The sequence was obtained from a man aged 18 to 29 in good health. Material: naive CD4+ T cells sorted from blood. Subset given: CD45RA+ positively selected. The CDR3: CASSLAGRAYNEQFF. Written as DNA, the CDR3 is TGTGCCAGCAGCTTAGCGGGGAGGGCATACAATGAGCAGTTCTTC.